This TCR beta chain was identified during a study of early T cells in non-severe SARS-CoV-2 infection. Trimming removed 4 bases from V and 4 bases from J, with 3 bases in between. Germline-derived CDR1 and CDR2 are KGHDR and SFDVKD. This CDR3 region has 11 residues. This clonotype was recorded at least ten times. Its specificity is not known. TCRdb ran MiXCR on the 5' RACE reads and lists one entry per CDR3 protein. The sample gives 40,000 or so distinct CDR3 sequences, about 5.5% of which show up once; 4% to 5.5% is in the top ten. General study results and limits: In VDJdb matching, anti-spike CD8 responses were favored while private and CD4 specificities went missing.

The chain uses TRBV24-1 and TRBJ1-2; D ambiguous. The specimen was whole blood, collected at baseline. This sequence was found in an adult who was a healthcare worker with PCR-confirmed SARS-CoV-2 infection or an uninfected control (not recorded which). CDR3 nucleotide sequence: TGTGCCACCAGTGACCTCTATGGCTACACCTTC. It specifies CATSDLYGYTF.